The 6 T cell receptor beta chains presented below share a single source sample, sequenced in a study of CD8 T cells in ankylosing spondylitis. TCRdb re-analysed the 5' RACE reads in MiXCR, keeping a single row per CDR3 protein. The sample comprises 450,000 or so distinct CDR3 sequences, 25% to 30% of which are singletons, and 0.89% rests with the top ten. Points from the study as a whole: Ankylosing spondylitis blood seemed to carry a telltale TCR beta motif made of several highly homologous variants.

For these TCRs, the target antigens are not known. The sample comprised blood, either unsorted or a sorted T cell fraction (not recorded which). These receptor sequences come from a male donor with ankylosing spondylitis.

This clonotype appeared a few times. The rearrangement uses TRBV3-1 and TRBJ1-4; 8 bases line up with TRBD1. The CDR3 has 14 amino acids. CDR1 LGHDT and CDR2 YNNKEL come from the germline V gene (reference sequence). V lost 4 bases and J lost 8; bases outside the gene matches: 6. The CDR3 DNA is TGTGCCAGCAGCCGGGGACAGGACGGCGAAAAACTGTTTTTT. Protein: CASSRGQDGEKLFF.

This chain connects TRBV6-1 to TRBJ1-1, with D possibly TRBD1 on 5 matching bases. Per germline, CDR1 MNHNS and CDR2 SASEGT. CDR3 length: 14 residues. With 6 bases removed from V and 3 bases from J, the gap between germline ends came to 14 bases. CDR3 sequence: CASRVEGRDTEAFF. CDR3 DNA: TGTGCCAGCAGAGTGGAGGGGAGGGACACTGAAGCTTTCTTT.

The chain has TRBV9 and TRBJ2-7; 14 bases line up with TRBD2. This CDR3 is built from 16 residues. In germline, CDR1 is SGDLS, CDR2 YYNGEE. V shed 0 bases and J 3 bases; nucleotides not matched to a gene: 2. The CDR3 loop reads CASSVAGLAGVYEQYF. CDR3 in DNA: TGTGCCAGCAGCGTAGCGGGACTAGCGGGAGTCTACGAGCAGTACTTC.

The chain combines TRBV5-1 with TRBJ2-2; no clear D. This CDR3 contains 12 residues. Trimming took 4 bases from V and 6 from J, leaving 7 bases between them. Germline V gives CDR1 SGHRS, CDR2 YFSETQ. CDR3 sequence: CASSTVPGELFF. In nucleotides, the CDR3 is TGCGCCAGCAGCACCGTCCCCGGGGAGCTGTTTTTT.

The J gene is TRBJ2-3, the V gene TRBV5-1, with 12 bases matching TRBD2. This CDR3 is built from 16 residues. The germline V gene has CDR1 SGHRS and CDR2 YFSETQ. V was pared by 4 bases and J by 6 bases, with 9 bases of the junction left unmatched. The DNA of the CDR3 is TGCGCCAGCAGCCCGTCGACTAGCGGGAGTGTGGATACGCAGTATTTT. It yields the protein CASSPSTSGSVDTQYF.

This clonotype was detected only a few times. This chain uses TRBV11-2 with TRBJ2-2; D might be TRBD1 (7 bases). Looked up from germline, CDR1 is SGHAT and CDR2 is FQNNGV. CDR3 length: 15 amino acids. Trimming cost V 8 bases and J 7 bases, with 20 bases left between them. As DNA, the CDR3 is TGTGCCAGCCAAGAGCAGGGGGGCCGGGGCGGGGAGCTGTTTTTT. This gives the protein CASQEQGGRGGELFF.